Each of the 24 T cell receptor beta chains below was sequenced from the same sample in a study of post-analysis software for immune sequencing data. Study-wide findings and caveats: About 5 TRBV segments (TRBV5-6, TRBV5-1 and TRBV20-1 among them) occurred more frequently in patients than in controls.

Prepared libraries of TCR beta cDNA carried unique molecular identifiers. TCRdb called the PCR reads again in MiXCR, with one record for every CDR3 protein. This sample carries more than 350,000 distinct CDR3 sequences, about 40% of them seen once, and the ten largest clones take roughly 8.2%. Their specific antigens are unknown. Input material: blood. These receptors originate from a girl aged 2 to 10 with multiple sclerosis.

The chain uses TRBV27 and TRBJ2-1, with 11 bases fitting TRBD1. The length of the CDR3 is 15 residues. Looked up from germline, CDR1 is MNHEY and CDR2 is SMNVEV (reference sequence). J was trimmed by 9 bases and V by 0 bases; bases with no gene match: 4. The CDR3 DNA reads as TGTGCCAGCAGTTTATCTGGGACAGGGGGGACTGAGCAGTTCTTC. This translates into CASSLSGTGGTEQFF.

This clonotype was found a few times. J is TRBJ2-7 and V is TRBV9; 8 bases match TRBD1. The CDR3 extends over 17 amino acids. The germline V gene encodes CDR1 SGDLS and CDR2 YYNGEE. The V gene end was trimmed by 2 bases and the J gene end by 1 base; junction bases not matched to a gene: 11. The CDR3 protein is CASSVEIQGAPSYEQYF. The CDR3 bases are TGTGCCAGCAGCGTCGAAATCCAGGGGGCGCCATCCTACGAGCAGTACTTC.

A few counts support this clonotype. The chain joins TRBV5-1 to TRBJ2-1; a possible D gene is TRBD1 (6 bases). Looked up from germline, CDR1 is SGHRS and CDR2 is YFSETQ. Trimming removed 7 bases from V and 4 bases from J, with 12 bases in between. There are 13 residues in the CDR3. CDR3 region: CASQGRWYNEQFF. DNA of the CDR3: TGCGCCAGCCAGGGGAGATGGTACAATGAGCAGTTCTTC.

There are a few counts of this clonotype. The rearrangement uses TRBV7-3 and TRBJ2-1; TRBD1 aligns across 9 bases. This CDR3 has 15 residues. The J segment lost 4 bases and the V segment lost 2 bases, leaving 3 bases of the junction unmatched. Germline loops: CDR1 SGHTA, CDR2 FQGTGA. The CDR3 nucleotides are TGTGCCAGCAGCTTAGGGACAGGGATTTACAATGAGCAGTTCTTC. It specifies CASSLGTGIYNEQFF.

The chain's CDR3 is CASSLSGAATGELFF. The CDR3 nucleotides are TGTGCCAGCAGCCTTAGCGGGGCGGCCACCGGGGAGCTGTTTTTT. The chain joins TRBV6-5 to TRBJ2-2; TRBD2 aligns across 8 bases. This CDR3 is built from 15 residues. The germline gives CDR1 MNHEY, CDR2 SVGAGI. Trimming took 6 bases from V and 4 from J; bases not matched to a gene: 7.

This clonotype has only a few counts. The chain recombines TRBV27 with TRBJ2-3; TRBD2 agrees at 10 bases. The CDR3 loop spans 16 amino acids. Germline V gives CDR1 MNHEY, CDR2 SMNVEV (reference sequence). The junction had 7 bases not matched to a gene; V was cut back by 1 base and J by 6 bases. The CDR3 sequence is CASSLWASGSPDTQYF. The CDR3, as DNA: TGTGCCAGCAGTTTATGGGCTAGCGGGAGTCCGGATACGCAGTATTTT.

J is TRBJ2-1 and V is TRBV6-2 or TRBV6-3; TRBD2 is a possible D gene (5 bases). Germline V gene data show CDR1 as MNHEY and CDR2 as SVGEGT. This CDR3 contains 15 residues. Trimming stripped 2 bases from V and 0 bases from J, with 8 bases between. In nucleotides, the CDR3 is TGTGCCAGCAGTTACCCGGGGAGCTCCTACAATGAGCAGTTCTTC. Its translation: CASSYPGSSYNEQFF.

This clonotype was picked up many times. V and J are TRBV4-1 and TRBJ1-2, with D possibly TRBD1 on 6 matching bases. The germline V and J ends were trimmed by 0 bases and 4 bases, with 12 bases remaining between them. The germline CDR1 and CDR2 sequences are MGHRA and YSYEKL. The CDR3 length is 15 residues. CDR3: CASSQDPGGFYGYTF. DNA for the CDR3: TGCGCCAGCAGCCAAGACCCGGGGGGCTTCTATGGCTACACCTTC.

This clonotype showed up many times. This chain uses TRBV6-5 with TRBJ2-1, with 12 bases that match TRBD2. The CDR3 has 16 residues. V was pared by 0 bases and J by 8 bases, with 5 bases of the junction left unmatched. Germline CDR1 is MNHEY and CDR2 is SVGAGI. The CDR3 here is CASSYSTSGRGHEQFF. Here the CDR3 DNA reads TGTGCCAGCAGTTACTCGACTAGCGGGAGAGGTCATGAGCAGTTCTTC.

The sample holds a few counts of this clonotype. CDR3 in DNA: TGCGCCAGCAGCCTTGGACAGGGACGCAATCAGCCCCAGCATTTT. Its translation: CASSLGQGRNQPQHF. V gene TRBV5-1 combines with J gene TRBJ1-5, with 8 nucleotides matching TRBD1. Germline V CDR1 and CDR2: SGHRS, YFSETQ. Germline trimming cut 4 bases from V and 2 bases from J; bases unmatched to any gene: 5. The CDR3 sequence is 15 residues long.

The chain is built from TRBV19 and TRBJ2-7; the D is unclear. CDR3 size: 12 residues. Per germline, CDR1 LNHDA and CDR2 SQIVND (reference sequence). V lost 1 base to trimming and J lost 5 bases, with 6 bases between them. CDR3 nucleotide sequence: TGTGCCAGTAGTATAGCTGGGAACGAGCAGTACTTC. Its translation is CASSIAGNEQYF.

V is TRBV9 and J is TRBJ2-5; 8 bases fit TRBD2. Germline loops: CDR1 SGDLS, CDR2 YYNGEE. The CDR3 totals 13 residues. The ends lost 4 bases at V and 7 bases at J; junction bases unmatched: 6. CDR3 region: CASSLTAGGTQYF. CDR3 DNA: TGTGCCAGCAGCCTAACGGCGGGAGGGACCCAGTACTTC.

This sequence joins TRBV29-1 and TRBJ2-1, with a tentative D call TRBD1 (6 bases). The CDR3 is 14 residues long. CDR1 and CDR2 from the germline V gene are SQVTM and ANQGSEA. Trimming took 4 bases from V and 3 from J, leaving 13 bases between them. In DNA, the CDR3 is TGCAGCGTTGCAGGGGTGGTGATCTACAATGAGCAGTTCTTC. Its protein product is CSVAGVVIYNEQFF.

This clonotype was detected a few times. V is TRBV27 and J is TRBJ2-7, with TRBD2 identical over 8 bases. The junction had 10 bases not matched to a gene; V was cut back by 6 bases and J by 12 bases. The germline V gene has CDR1 MNHEY and CDR2 SMNVEV (reference sequence). The CDR3 sequence is 12 residues long. In nucleotides, the CDR3 is TGTGCCAGCAGGGGTAGCGGGGTTGGTTGGTACTTC. As protein: CASRGSGVGWYF.

The rearrangement joins TRBV6-6 to TRBJ2-1; 12 nucleotides align to TRBD2. This CDR3 has 15 residues. Trimming at V came to 6 bases and at J to 4 bases, leaving 4 bases not matched to a gene. Germline V lookup: CDR1 MNHNY, CDR2 SVGAGI (reference sequence). The CDR3 is CASRRLAGEYNEQFF. Here the CDR3 DNA reads TGTGCCAGCAGGCGACTAGCGGGAGAGTACAATGAGCAGTTCTTC.

The J gene is TRBJ1-5, the V gene TRBV5-1; D is uncertain. This CDR3 has 13 residues. CDR1 is SGHRS, CDR2 YFSETQ, per germline. V lost 1 base and J lost 5, with 7 bases in between. Written as DNA, the CDR3 is TGCGCCAGCAGCTTGTCCCCAGATCAGCCCCAGCATTTT. Its protein product is CASSLSPDQPQHF.

V gene TRBV4-3 combines with J gene TRBJ1-1; the D is unclear. This CDR3 has 14 residues. Germline CDR1 and CDR2: LGHNA and YSLEER. Trimming shortened V by 4 bases and J by 4 bases, and 13 bases separated the two germline ends. The CDR3 region has the DNA TGCGCCAGCAGCCCCGAAGGGTCTGGCACTGAAGCTTTCTTT. It specifies CASSPEGSGTEAFF.

J is TRBJ1-6 and V is TRBV13; D unresolved. The CDR3 runs 13 residues. The germline V gene encodes CDR1 PRHDT and CDR2 FYEKMQ (reference sequence). Trimming pared 3 bases from V and 4 bases from J, leaving 4 bases between. The CDR3: CASSFQYNSPLHF. CDR3 DNA: TGTGCCAGCAGCTTTCAATATAATTCACCCCTCCACTTT.

The chain is built from TRBV12-3 or TRBV12-4 and TRBJ2-5, with 8 bases that match TRBD2. Losses at the gene ends were 6 bases for V and 3 bases for J; bases not matched to a gene: 12. The CDR3 has 16 residues. The CDR3 region is CASRRPGLGTKETQYF. CDR3 DNA: TGTGCCAGCAGACGTCCGGGACTAGGGACAAAAGAGACCCAGTACTTC.

The chain has TRBV6-2 or TRBV6-3 and TRBJ1-2; D call uncertain. The V end was cut by 0 bases, the J end by 8 bases, with 13 bases between. The CDR3 consists of 14 residues. Per the germline V gene, CDR1 is MNHEY and CDR2 is SVGEGT. CDR3 protein: CASSYSSGRRGYTF. CDR3 nucleotides: TGTGCCAGCAGTTACTCGTCCGGACGACGAGGCTACACCTTC.

Remarks on this clonotype: The missing conserved phenylalanine or tryptophan at the end of this CDR3 makes a read error likely. The V and J genes are TRBV4-3 and TRBJ2-1, with 9 bases lining up with TRBD1. With V trimmed by 5 bases and J by 5 bases, 10 bases remained unmatched. The CDR3 length is 16 residues. Germline CDR1 reads LGHNA; CDR2 reads YSLEER. This chain's CDR3 is CASSRDHRGHNNEQFC. The CDR3 DNA follows: TGCGCCAGCAGCAGGGACCACAGGGGGCATAACAATGAGCAGTTCTGC.

This clonotype was found a few times. The chain employs TRBV11-1 and TRBJ2-5; D is possibly TRBD1 or TRBD2 (5 bases each). The CDR3 spans 16 residues. Germline V gives CDR1 SGHAT, CDR2 FQDESV (reference sequence). The V gene lost 3 bases and the J gene lost 0 bases, with 14 bases spanning the gap. The CDR3 spells CASSFIDRGYQETQYF. The CDR3 bases are TGTGCCAGCAGCTTTATAGACAGAGGGTACCAAGAGACCCAGTACTTC.

The rearrangement uses TRBV28 and TRBJ2-1; 9 bases match TRBD2. The CDR3 is made up of 19 amino acids. The germline V gene encodes CDR1 MDHEN and CDR2 SYDVKM. V lost 3 bases and J lost 2; bases outside the gene matches: 14. In DNA form, the CDR3 reads TGTGCCAGCAGTTTCACCCCGGGACTAGCAACGTGGGCCTACAATGAGCAGTTCTTC. Residues: CASSFTPGLATWAYNEQFF.

The J gene is TRBJ1-2, the V gene TRBV20-1; D is unresolved. V lost 5 bases and J lost 3, with 13 bases in between. CDR3 length equals 13 residues. Germline V lookup: CDR1 DFQATT, CDR2 SNEGSKA (reference sequence). The CDR3 DNA is TGCAGTGCTCGTACAGAGAGCTACTATGGCTACACCTTC. Its translation: CSARTESYYGYTF.